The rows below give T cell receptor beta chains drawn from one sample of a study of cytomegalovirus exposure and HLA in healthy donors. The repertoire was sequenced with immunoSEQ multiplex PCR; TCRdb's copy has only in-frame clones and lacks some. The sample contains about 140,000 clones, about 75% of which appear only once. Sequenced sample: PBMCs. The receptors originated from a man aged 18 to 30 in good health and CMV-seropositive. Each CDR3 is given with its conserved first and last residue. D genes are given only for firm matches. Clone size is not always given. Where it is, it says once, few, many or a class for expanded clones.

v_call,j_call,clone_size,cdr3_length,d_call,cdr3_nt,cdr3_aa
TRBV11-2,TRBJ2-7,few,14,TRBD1,TGTGCCAGCAGCCTGGACAGGGGGCGAGGGGAGCAGTACTTC,CASSLDRGRGEQYF
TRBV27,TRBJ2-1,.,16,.,TGTGCCAGCAGTTTATCGGCAGGGAGGTCCTACAATGAGCAGTTCTTC,CASSLSAGRSYNEQFF
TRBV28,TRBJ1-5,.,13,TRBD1,TGTGCCAGCTCAGGGGGCGGGAATCAGCCCCAGCATTTT,CASSGGGNQPQHF
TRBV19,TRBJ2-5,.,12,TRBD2,TGTGCCAGTAGTTTAGCTAGCGGGACCCAGTACTTC,CASSLASGTQYF
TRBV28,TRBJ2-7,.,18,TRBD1,TGTGCCAGCAGCTTACTCCCTAAAGACCGGACAGGGCCCTACGAGCAGTACTTC,CASSLLPKDRTGPYEQYF
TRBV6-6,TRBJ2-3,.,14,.,TGTGCCAGCAGTTTCCCACAAACCACAGATACGCAGTATTTT,CASSFPQTTDTQYF
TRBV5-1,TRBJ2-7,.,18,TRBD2,TGCGCCAGCAGCTCAATGAGGACTAGCGGACCTAGCTCCTACGAGCAGTACTTC,CASSSMRTSGPSSYEQYF
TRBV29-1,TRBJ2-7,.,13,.,TGCAGCGTTGCAGCGCCAAGCTCCTACGAGCAGTACTTC,CSVAAPSSYEQYF
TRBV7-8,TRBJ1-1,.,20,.,TGTGCCAGCAGCCAAGGAAACAATCAGGCTCCTGGCGTCAAGGACACTGAAGCTTTCTTT,CASSQGNNQAPGVKDTEAFF
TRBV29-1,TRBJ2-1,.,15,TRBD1,TGCAGCGTGGACAGGGGCGTGGGATCCTACAATGAGCAGTTCTTC,CSVDRGVGSYNEQFF
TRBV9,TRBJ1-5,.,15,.,TGTGCCAGCAGCGAAAGGGAGGTTTTAAGGCAGCCCCAGCATTTT,CASSEREVLRQPQHF
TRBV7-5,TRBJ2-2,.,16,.,TGTGTCAGAAGCTTAGTGGCGGGCAAGAACACCGGGGAGCTGTTTTTT,CVRSLVAGKNTGELFF
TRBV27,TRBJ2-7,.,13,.,TGTGCCAGCAGGAGAGGGCCTACCTACGAGCAGTACTTC,CASRRGPTYEQYF
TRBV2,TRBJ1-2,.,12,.,TGTGCCAGCAGTGTTACCGGTTATGGCTACACCTTC,CASSVTGYGYTF
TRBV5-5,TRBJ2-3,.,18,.,TGTGCCAGCAGCGTACAGTTCAGGGTTCGGAGTCGCACAGATACGCAGTATTTT,CASSVQFRVRSRTDTQYF
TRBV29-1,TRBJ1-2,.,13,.,TGCAGCGTTGAGGAAGGGGCCGGATATGGCTACACCTTC,CSVEEGAGYGYTF
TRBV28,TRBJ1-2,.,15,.,TGTGCCAGCAGTTTATGGGACAGCGTTAACTATGGCTACACCTTC,CASSLWDSVNYGYTF
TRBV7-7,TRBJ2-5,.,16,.,TGTGCTAGCAGCTTACGAGGCGGGACGTACCAAGAGACCCAGTACTTC,CASSLRGGTYQETQYF
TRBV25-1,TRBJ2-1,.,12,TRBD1,TGTGCCAGCAGGGACAGGCGTAATGAGCAGTTCTTC,CASRDRRNEQFF
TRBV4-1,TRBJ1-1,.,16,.,TGCGCCAGCAGCCAAAACAGGGTCGGCATGAACACTGAAGCTTTCTTT,CASSQNRVGMNTEAFF
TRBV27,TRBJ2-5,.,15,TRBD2,TGTGCCAGCAGTTTGGCGGGAGCCCACCAAGAGACCCAGTACTTC,CASSLAGAHQETQYF
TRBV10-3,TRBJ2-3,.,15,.,TGTGCCATCAGTGAGGCTAGCCGGTACACAGATACGCAGTATTTT,CAISEASRYTDTQYF
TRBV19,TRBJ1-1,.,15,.,TGTGCCAGTAGTAGGATCAGAGAGGTAAACACTGAAGCTTTCTTT,CASSRIREVNTEAFF
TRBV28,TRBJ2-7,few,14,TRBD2,TGTGCCAGCAGTCCGACTAGCCCTACCTACGAGCAGTACTTC,CASSPTSPTYEQYF
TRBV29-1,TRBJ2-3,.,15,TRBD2,TGCAGCGTTGAAGGGGGGGGTGGGGTTACAGATACGCAGTATTTT,CSVEGGGGVTDTQYF
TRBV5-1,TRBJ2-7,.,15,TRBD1,TGCGCCAGCAGGTTCATACAGGGGACCTCCTACGAGCAGTACTTC,CASRFIQGTSYEQYF
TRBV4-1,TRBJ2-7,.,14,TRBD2,TGCGCCAGCAGCCAAAGGCTAGCGGGGTACGAGCAGTACTTC,CASSQRLAGYEQYF
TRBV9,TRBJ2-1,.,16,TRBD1,TGTGCCAGCAGCGTATTAGCCGGGACAGGGTTGGATGAGCAGTTCTTC,CASSVLAGTGLDEQFF
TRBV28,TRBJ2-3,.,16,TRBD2,TGTGCCAGCAGTTTACCGGTATTAGCGGGAGAAGATACGCAGTATTTT,CASSLPVLAGEDTQYF
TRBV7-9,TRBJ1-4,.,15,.,TGTGCCAGCAGCCTGCACGCCAAGATCGAGGAAAAACTGTTTTTT,CASSLHAKIEEKLFF
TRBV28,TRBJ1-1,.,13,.,TGTGCCAGCAGCTTCTCGACCGGGACTGAAGCTTTCTTT,CASSFSTGTEAFF
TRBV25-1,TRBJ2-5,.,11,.,TGTGCCAGCAGTGGAGGAGAGACCCAGTACTTC,CASSGGETQYF
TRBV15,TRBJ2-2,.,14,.,TGTGCCACCAGCGGGGGAGGAAACACCGGGGAGCTGTTTTTT,CATSGGGNTGELFF
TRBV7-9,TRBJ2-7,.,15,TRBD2,TGTGCCAGCAGCTTAGGAGGCGGGAGCGCCAACGAGCAGTACTTC,CASSLGGGSANEQYF
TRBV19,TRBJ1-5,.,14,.,TGTGCCAGTAAGTCGGGGGGAGAGGGTCAGCCCCAGCATTTT,CASKSGGEGQPQHF
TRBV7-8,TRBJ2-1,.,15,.,TGTGCCAGCAGCTTTCTAGCAGCCGTCAACAATGAGCAGTTCTTC,CASSFLAAVNNEQFF
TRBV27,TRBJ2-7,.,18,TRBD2,TGTGCCAGCAGTCTATTGGGACTAGCGGTCCCGAGGGCCCACGAGCAGTACTTC,CASSLLGLAVPRAHEQYF
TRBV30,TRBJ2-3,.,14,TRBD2,TGTGCCGGAAATAGCGGGAGAGCCTCAGATACGCAGTATTTT,CAGNSGRASDTQYF
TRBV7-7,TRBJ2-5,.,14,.,TGTGCTAGCAGCTTGGCTGGGGGGGCGGAGACCCAGTACTTC,CASSLAGGAETQYF
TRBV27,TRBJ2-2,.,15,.,TGTGCCAGCAGTGCGGGTTACGCGAACACCGGGGAGCTGTTTTTT,CASSAGYANTGELFF
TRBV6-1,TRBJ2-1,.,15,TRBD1,TGTGCCAGCAGTGGCATGGGACAGGCCAACAATGAGCAGTTCTTC,CASSGMGQANNEQFF
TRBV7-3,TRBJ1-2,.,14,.,TGTGCCAGCAGCCAGGGCGGTAGTCTGCTCGGCTACACCTTC,CASSQGGSLLGYTF
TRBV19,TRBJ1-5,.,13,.,TGTGCCACCACCCCCAGGTCCAATCAGCCCCAGCATTTT,CATTPRSNQPQHF
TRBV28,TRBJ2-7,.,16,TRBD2,TGTGCCAGCAGTTTTCGTCCGACTAGCGGGATCAACGAGCAGTACTTC,CASSFRPTSGINEQYF
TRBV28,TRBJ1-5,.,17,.,TGTGCCAGCAGGGTGGGGCGCCGGGAGTATAGCAATCAGCCCCAGCATTTT,CASRVGRREYSNQPQHF
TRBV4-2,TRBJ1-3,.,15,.,TGTGCCAGCAGCCAAGACAGGGGTGTGGGGAACACCATATATTTT,CASSQDRGVGNTIYF
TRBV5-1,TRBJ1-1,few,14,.,TGCGCCAGCAGCTTGGACAGCTCGAACACTGAAGCTTTCTTT,CASSLDSSNTEAFF
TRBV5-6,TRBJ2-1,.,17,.,TGTGCCAGCAGCTTAACGGACGGGAGCCTTTCCTACAATGAGCAGTTCTTC,CASSLTDGSLSYNEQFF
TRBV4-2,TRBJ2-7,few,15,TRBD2,TGTGCCAGCGGGGGAGGGACTAGCGGGAGCTACGAGCAGTACTTC,CASGGGTSGSYEQYF
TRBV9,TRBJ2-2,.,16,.,TGTGCCAGCAGCGTAGACGCCAGCGGTGGATCCGGGGAGCTGTTTTTT,CASSVDASGGSGELFF
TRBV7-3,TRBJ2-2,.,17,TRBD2,TGTGCCAGCAGCTTAAAGTTCGGACTAGCGAACACCGGGGAGCTGTTTTTT,CASSLKFGLANTGELFF
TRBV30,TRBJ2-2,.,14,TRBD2,TGTGCCTGGGGACTAGCGGGAGGACCCGGGGAGCTGTTTTTT,CAWGLAGGPGELFF
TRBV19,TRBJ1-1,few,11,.,TGTGCCAGTAGAGCGAACACTGAAGCTTTCTTT,CASRANTEAFF
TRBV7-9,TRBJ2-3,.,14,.,TGTGCCAGCAGCCAAGAAGGGAGAACAGATACGCAGTATTTT,CASSQEGRTDTQYF